This T cell receptor (beta chain) appears in the sequencing data of a study of response to subunit inactivated influenza vaccine. This CDR3 spans 14 amino acids. Per the germline V gene, CDR1 is ENHRY and CDR2 is SYGVKD. Trimming took off 6 bases at V and 0 bases at J, with 9 bases between the two ends. MiXCR, applied by TCRdb to the RT-PCR reads, yields one record per CDR3 protein. The data hold hundreds of thousands of distinct CDR3 sequences, with 14% observed a single time. This clonotype appeared a few times. Sequenced material: PBMCs from blood, taken less than 15 days before vaccination. The genes are TRBV10-3 and TRBJ2-1; tentatively, D is TRBD1 or TRBD2 (6 bases each). This clonotype was obtained from a man between 50 and 59 years old who received an inactivated influenza vaccine. CDR3: CAIRGGNSYNEQFF. Here the CDR3 DNA reads TGTGCCATCAGGGGGGGCAACTCCTACAATGAGCAGTTCTTC.